The 2 T cell receptor beta chains below were found in one sample sequenced in a study of T cells in Graves' hyperthyroidism and ophthalmopathy (dated by TCRdb to between 2019 and 2020). Libraries were prepared through multiplex PCR. The sample was run on an Illumina HiSeq 2000. Amplification of TCR beta CDR3 regions was carried out from RNA transcripts. For the first round of RT-PCR on the TCR CDR3, the HTBI primer set was used together with the Qiagen OneStep RT-PCR kit. TCRdb trimmed public reads at Q25 via fastp, called clones via MiXCR and kept in-frame beta chains. Here each entry gathers all rows of one CDR3 protein and keeps the most common genes and DNA. For this sample the table gives a few hundred thousand distinct CDR3 sequences, of which less than 20% were detected only once. The ten largest clones capture under 8% of the sample. The sample comprised blood. The receptors derive from a woman in her 30s with Graves' hyperthyroidism.

The table lists this clonotype with many counts. The gene calls are TRBV12-3 or TRBV12-4 and TRBJ2-1; 10 bases line up with TRBD2. The CDR3 is 13 residues long. V lost 6 bases, J lost 6 bases, and 2 bases stayed unmatched. This chain's CDR3 is CASRIAGGNEQFF. DNA of the CDR3: TGTGCCAGCAGGATAGCGGGAGGCAATGAGCAGTTCTTC.

Concerning this clonotype: A much larger clone differs by one base, so this may be a read error. The chain uses TRBV7-2 and TRBJ2-3, with 7 positions matching TRBD1. CDR1 and CDR2 from the germline V gene are SGHTA and FQGNSA. This CDR3 has 14 residues. The CDR3 spells CASTSTGTPDTRYF. CDR3 nucleotide sequence: TGTGCCAGCACATCGACAGGGACACCAGATACGCGGTATTTT.